This T cell receptor beta chain is drawn from a study of T cells in Graves' hyperthyroidism and ophthalmopathy. The V gene end was trimmed by 2 bases and the J gene end by 6 bases; junction bases not matched to a gene: 9. There are 16 residues in the CDR3. Germline loops: CDR1 ENHRY, CDR2 SYGVKD. Amplification yielded TCR beta CDR3 regions, with RNA transcripts as the source. HTBI primers were the set used in a first-round RT-PCR of the TCR CDR3. TCRdb re-called the multiplex PCR reads through MiXCR, storing one row per CDR3 protein. Among a few hundred thousand distinct CDR3 sequences, roughly a sixth were seen once, and the ten largest hold about 56%. This clonotype was counted many times. Stable disease denoted Graves' hyperthyroidism without ophthalmopathy progression within 18 months. Hyperthyroidism in the patients, aged 18 to 65, was newly diagnosed and under 2 months in duration. The authors obtained PBMCs from more than 9.5 ml of fresh peripheral blood.

Sequencing used blood. The chain carries TRBV10-3 and TRBJ2-1; 8 positions agree with TRBD1. The sequence was collected from a woman aged 50 to 65 with Graves' hyperthyroidism. In DNA form, the CDR3 reads TGTGCCATCAGTGAGCTCCAGGGGGCTGGTGGCAATGAGCAGTTCTTC. Translated, it gives CAISELQGAGGNEQFF.